One sample yielded the 6 T cell receptor beta chains listed below, sequenced in a study of blood T cell repertoires in COVID-19. The protocol was immunoSEQ multiplex PCR, while the TCRdb copy is restricted to in-frame clones and leaves out a portion. The sample comprises about 270,000 clones, approximately 82% of which are singletons, and roughly 5.7% rests with the top ten. The sample comprised peripheral blood. The receptor set was obtained from a man older than 75 with acute or convalescent COVID-19.

The chain combines TRBV2 with TRBJ1-4; 8 nucleotides agree with TRBD1. Germline loops: CDR1 SNHLY, CDR2 FYNNEI. The CDR3 is 13 residues long. With V trimmed by 7 bases and J by 6 bases, 4 bases remained unmatched. The CDR3 sequence is CASTPGGHEKLFF. The CDR3 nucleotides are TGTGCCAGCACCCCAGGGGGCCATGAAAAACTGTTTTTT.

As regards this clone: A much larger clone sits a single nucleotide away, making a read error possible. This rearrangement joins TRBV19 to TRBJ1-3; D remains unclear. CDR3 size: 14 residues. Germline CDR1 reads LNHDA; CDR2 reads SQIVND (reference sequence). Trimming took off 2 bases at V and 0 bases at J, with 5 bases between the two ends. The CDR3 DNA follows: TGTGCCAGTAGTATACAGGCCTCTGGAAACACCATATATTTT. Translation gives CASSIQASGNTIYF. Together with reference TRBV19 and TRBJ1-3, the CDR3 gives the full variable domain: DGGITQSPKYLFRKEGQNVTLSCEQNLNHDAMYWYRQDPGQGLRLIYYSQIVNDFQKGDIAEGYSVSREKKESFPLTVTSAQKNPTAFYLCASSIQASGNTIYFGEGSWLTVV.

The chain employs TRBV5-6 and TRBJ2-7; D perhaps matches TRBD2 (5 bases). The CDR3 runs 12 residues. CDR1 is SGHDT and CDR2 is YYEEEE in the germline V gene. Deletions cut 3 bases from V and 4 bases from J, with 8 bases between. CDR3 bases: TGTGCCAGCAGCTGGACTGGGTACGAGCAGTACTTC. Its protein is CASSWTGYEQYF. The variable domain in full, completed from reference TRBV5-6 and TRBJ2-7, reads DAGVTQSPTHLIKTRGQQVTLRCSPKSGHDTVSWYQQALGQGPQFIFQYYEEEERQRGNFPDRFSGHQFPNYSSELNVNALLLGDSALYLCASSWTGYEQYFGPGTRLTVT.

The gene calls are TRBV9 and TRBJ2-5; a possible D gene is TRBD2 (7 bases). Germline CDR1 reads SGDLS; CDR2 reads YYNGEE. The ends were cut back, 3 bases at V and 4 bases at J, with 13 bases in the middle. The CDR3 is 14 amino acids. In nucleotides, the CDR3 is TGTGCCAGCAGCGAGGGGGGGACTATAGAGACCCAGTACTTC. It is translated as CASSEGGTIETQYF.

The sample holds many counts of this clone. J is TRBJ1-6 and V is TRBV28, with D possibly TRBD1 on 5 matching bases. Germline V gene sequence: CDR1 MDHEN, CDR2 SYDVKM. The CDR3 sequence is 14 residues long. Trimming pared 1 base from V and 5 bases from J, leaving 6 bases between. CDR3 in amino acids: CASSLSRDNSPLHF. CDR3 nucleotides: TGTGCCAGCAGTTTATCCAGGGATAATTCACCCCTCCACTTT.

The genes are TRBV13 and TRBJ1-5, with 7 bases matching TRBD1. With 5 bases clipped from V and 0 bases from J, the junction kept 4 bases outside the gene matches. The CDR3 length is 15 residues. Germline loops: CDR1 PRHDT, CDR2 FYEKMQ (reference sequence). The DNA for the CDR3 is TGTGCCAGCAGCAAACAGGGGCTTAGCAATCAGCCCCAGCATTTT. Its protein is CASSKQGLSNQPQHF.